This TCR beta chain was profiled in a study of regulatory T cells in long-lasting Graves disease. The time point here: persistent/refractory GD, antithyroid drugs over 5 years with positive TRAb. PBMC-extracted RNA yielded the TCR library. Germline values: CDR1 SGHVS, CDR2 FNYEAQ. There are 15 residues in the CDR3. Trimming cost V 5 bases and J 2 bases, with 15 bases left between them. This clonotype was recorded at least ten times. Assembly of TCR beta libraries relied on iRepertoire HTBI primers together with Arm-PCR of CDR3 regions. TCRdb independently ran MiXCR on the multiplex PCR reads; one entry per CDR3 protein. The sample gives 400,000 to 600,000 distinct CDR3 sequences, about 22% of which show up once; roughly 7% is in the top ten.

The clonotype was recovered from a female donor with Graves disease. The gene calls are TRBV7-6 and TRBJ2-5; a possible D gene is TRBD2 (5 bases). This specimen consisted of peripheral blood mononuclear cells (PBMCs), obtained when the disease was refractory, from a patient treated with antithyroid drugs. The CDR3 is CASSQRGRIQETQYF. For the CDR3, the DNA is TGTGCCAGCAGCCAAAGAGGGCGGATACAAGAGACCCAGTACTTC.